This passage covers 14 T cell receptor beta chains from one sample sequenced in a study of cytomegalovirus exposure and HLA in healthy donors. PCR used 60 Vbeta primers and 13 Jbeta primers. The table came from immunoSEQ multiplex PCR; TCRdb's copy has only in-frame clones and leaves some out. The sample holds fewer than 250,000 clones, approximately 81% seen once. The specimen was PBMCs. The receptor set was obtained from a man aged 25-45 years in good health and CMV-seronegative.

This sequence joins TRBV5-5 and TRBJ2-7; D is uncertain. V was clipped by 0 bases and J by 4 bases, with 5 bases between them. The CDR3 covers 12 residues. Germline loops: CDR1 SGHKS, CDR2 YYEKEE (reference sequence). This CDR3 is CASSLVGYEQYF. CDR3 coding DNA: TGTGCCAGCAGCTTGGTCGGTTACGAGCAGTACTTC.

J is TRBJ2-3 and V is TRBV19; possibly TRBD1 for D (5 bases). The V gene lost 1 base and the J gene lost 10 bases, with 9 bases spanning the gap. The CDR3 spans 12 residues. CDR1 is LNHDA, CDR2 SQIVND, per germline (reference sequence). CDR3 DNA sequence: TGTGCCAGTAGTATAGTTCAGGGTCCGCAGTATTTT. It specifies CASSIVQGPQYF.

The V gene is TRBV9, the J gene TRBJ1-2; D perhaps matches TRBD1 (6 bases). The germline V gene encodes CDR1 SGDLS and CDR2 YYNGEE. Deletions cut 3 bases from V and 8 bases from J, with 17 bases between. This CDR3 comprises 14 residues. The DNA of the CDR3 is TGTGCCAGCAGCGCCGGGACAAGCGGAAGCGGCTACACCTTC. This codes for CASSAGTSGSGYTF.

The chain links TRBV7-9 to TRBJ1-5, with 7 bases matching TRBD1. This CDR3 region has 19 residues. The germline V gene has CDR1 SEHNR and CDR2 FQNEAQ (reference sequence). Germline trimming cut 3 bases from V and 0 bases from J; bases unmatched to any gene: 14. The CDR3 DNA reads TGTGCCAGCAGCTTGGTCCTTCTAGGGGGACAGTATAGCAATCAGCCCCAGCATTTT. As protein: CASSLVLLGGQYSNQPQHF.

The J gene is TRBJ1-1, the V gene TRBV4-1; D is ambiguous. V lost 1 base, J lost 2 bases, and 8 bases lay in between. Germline CDR1 and CDR2: MGHRA and YSYEKL. The CDR3 runs 14 residues. The CDR3: CASSQVSYNTEAFF. CDR3 sequence (DNA): TGCGCCAGCAGCCAAGTCAGTTATAACACTGAAGCTTTCTTT.

This clone was found a few times. V gene TRBV6-1 combines with J gene TRBJ2-2; no reliable D call. The CDR3 totals 14 residues. Trimming removed 0 bases from V and 4 bases from J, with 6 bases in between. The germline V gene encodes CDR1 MNHNS and CDR2 SASEGT. The CDR3 region is CASSEARVTGELFF. Written as DNA, the CDR3 is TGTGCCAGCAGTGAAGCGCGCGTCACCGGGGAGCTGTTTTTT.

This clone was seen more than once but under ten times. The chain carries TRBV7-9 and TRBJ1-2; a weak D match, TRBD1 (6 bases). The germline V gene encodes CDR1 SEHNR and CDR2 FQNEAQ (reference sequence). V was shortened by 6 bases and J by 7 bases, with 12 bases between the two germline ends. There are 12 residues in the CDR3. The CDR3 coding sequence is TGTGCCAGCAGAGAGGGGGTCGGTGGCTACACCTTC. This codes for CASREGVGGYTF.

The chain links TRBV7-9 to TRBJ2-7, with 7 nucleotides matching TRBD1. Germline trimming cut 3 bases from V and 2 bases from J; bases unmatched to any gene: 13. This CDR3 comprises 17 residues. CDR1 and CDR2 from the germline V gene are SEHNR and FQNEAQ (reference sequence). The CDR3 nucleotides read TGTGCCAGCAGCTTGTCCCGTGTTGGGACAGAAGCCTACGAGCAGTACTTC. Its translation: CASSLSRVGTEAYEQYF. The variable domain in full, completed from reference TRBV7-9 and TRBJ2-7, reads DTGVSQNPRHKITKRGQNVTFRCDPISEHNRLYWYRQTLGQGPEFLTYFQNEAQLEKSRLLSDRFSAERPKGSFSTLEIQRTEQGDSAMYLCASSLSRVGTEAYEQYFGPGTRLTVT.

This clone was observed once. V is TRBV5-1 and J is TRBJ2-5; D might be TRBD1 (5 bases). V lost 0 bases and J 3 bases, leaving 12 bases between the germline ends. Germline V gene sequence: CDR1 SGHRS, CDR2 YFSETQ. This CDR3 is built from 15 residues. In nucleotides, the CDR3 is TGCGCCAGCAGCTTGGGGACACTAAGAGAAGAGACCCAGTACTTC. This encodes CASSLGTLREETQYF.

The chain uses TRBV2 and TRBJ1-4, with a possible D match to TRBD1 (6 bases). The CDR3 loop spans 15 amino acids. Germline assignment: CDR1 SNHLY and CDR2 FYNNEI. Between the trimmed V and J ends, which lost 2 bases and 6 bases, there was a span of 13 bases. CDR3 nucleotide sequence: TGTGCCAGCAGTGAATATCCCAGGGGAGATGAAAAACTGTTTTTT. Translation gives CASSEYPRGDEKLFF.

J is TRBJ2-5 and V is TRBV6-6; 8 bases map to TRBD2. The germline gives CDR1 MNHNY, CDR2 SVGAGI (reference sequence). CDR3 size: 14 residues. The junction had 11 bases not matched to a gene; V was cut back by 5 bases and J by 9 bases. The CDR3 DNA reads as TGTGCCAGCAGTACCTCGGGGGGGCAAGGGGCCCAGTACTTC. Its protein is CASSTSGGQGAQYF.

This chain joins TRBV5-8 and TRBJ1-1; 7 bases are a match to TRBD1. This CDR3 is built from 15 residues. Germline CDR1 and CDR2: SGHTS and YDEGEE. The ends lost 4 bases at V and 0 bases at J; junction bases unmatched: 6. For the CDR3, the DNA is TGTGCCAGCAGCCGAACGGGACAGTTGAACACTGAAGCTTTCTTT. Translation: CASSRTGQLNTEAFF.

The CDR3: CASSLGTGHLREQYF. CDR3 DNA sequence: TGTGCCAGCAGCTTGGGCACAGGGCACCTACGAGAGCAGTACTTC. The rearrangement uses TRBV5-4 and TRBJ2-7; tentative D call: TRBD1 (6 bases). V lost 0 bases and J 7 bases, leaving 17 bases between the germline ends. Per the germline V gene, CDR1 is SGHNT and CDR2 is YYREEE (reference sequence). This CDR3 region has 15 residues.

J is TRBJ2-7 and V is TRBV4-1; 9 bases match TRBD2. Germline CDR1 MGHRA, CDR2 YSYEKL. J was trimmed by 4 bases and V by 0 bases; bases with no gene match: 13. CDR3 length: 18 amino acids. The CDR3 DNA reads as TGCGCCAGCAGCCAAGATCCCCCAGGTAGCGGGGGTATATACGAGCAGTACTTC. Translating it yields CASSQDPPGSGGIYEQYF.